Following are 21 T cell receptor beta chains from one sample sequenced in a study of blood T cells in healthy people across ages. The authors ran a second PCR of roughly 6 to 12 cycles using a sample-barcoded 5' primer and a J-beta primer mix. Using its own MiXCR run on the 5' RACE reads, TCRdb lists one record per CDR3 protein. This table has under 950,000 distinct CDR3 sequences, approximately 21% appearing once. The specimen was blood. Receptors were obtained from a man aged 70-80 years in good health.

A remark on this clonotype: It is likely a read error, because the conserved phenylalanine at the end of the CDR3 is missing. The chain joins TRBV3-1 to TRBJ2-4; possibly TRBD1 or TRBD2 for D (5 bases each). This CDR3 region has 16 residues. V was pared by 1 base and J by 1 base, with 11 bases between. CDR1 is LGHDT and CDR2 is YNNKEL in the germline V gene (reference sequence). The CDR3 spells CASSQARGRAKNIQYL. Here the CDR3 DNA reads TGTGCCAGCAGCCAAGCTCGGGGCAGGGCCAAAAACATTCAGTACCTC.

This clonotype has just a few counts. The CDR3 DNA sequence: TGTGCCAGCAGCCCCGAGGGCAGGGGGGTTGAAAAACTGTTTTTT. Its translation is CASSPEGRGVEKLFF. The V call is TRBV7-2, the J call TRBJ1-4; 7 nucleotides agree with TRBD1. Per the germline V gene, CDR1 is SGHTA and CDR2 is FQGNSA. Germline trimming cut 5 bases from V and 7 bases from J; bases unmatched to any gene: 10. The length of the CDR3 is 15 residues.

In its sample, this clonotype was seen a few times. The chain combines TRBV6-1 with TRBJ2-7; no clear D gene. V was pared by 2 bases and J by 4 bases, with 9 bases between. Germline-derived CDR1 and CDR2 are MNHNS and SASEGT. The CDR3 runs to 13 residues. The CDR3 is CASSESTVYEQYV. CDR3 DNA: TGTGCCAGCAGTGAAAGTACAGTTTACGAGCAGTACGTC.

The table lists this clonotype with a few counts. V usage is TRBV20-1 and J usage is TRBJ1-2; D not resolved. Germline loops: CDR1 DFQATT, CDR2 SNEGSKA (reference sequence). The germline V and J ends were trimmed by 3 bases and 2 bases, with 16 bases remaining between them. CDR3 length: 15 residues. The CDR3 sequence is CSARLSSGNNYGYTF. The CDR3 nucleotides are TGCAGTGCTAGGCTATCGAGCGGGAACAACTATGGCTACACCTTC.

This clonotype occurred once. The chain joins TRBV6-6 to TRBJ1-4; D gene ambiguous. The V gene lost 2 bases and the J gene lost 8 bases, with 9 bases spanning the gap. The CDR3 runs to 13 residues. Germline values: CDR1 MNHNY, CDR2 SVGAGI (reference sequence). CDR3 nucleotides: TGTGCCAGCAGTTACGCTGCAGCAGAAAAACTGTTTTTT. This translates into CASSYAAAEKLFF.

This clonotype was counted a few times. The chain couples TRBV3-1 to TRBJ2-1, with D possibly TRBD2 on 6 matching bases. Germline loops: CDR1 LGHDT, CDR2 YNNKEL (reference sequence). V was cut by 7 bases and J by 9 bases, with 19 bases left in between. The CDR3 sequence is 14 residues long. The CDR3 loop reads CASNHRTTRGEQFF. CDR3 bases: TGTGCCAGCAACCATCGGACTACGCGAGGTGAGCAGTTCTTC.

The chain recombines TRBV12-3 or TRBV12-4 with TRBJ2-7, with 12 bases lining up with TRBD2. The ends lost 3 bases at V and 1 base at J; junction bases unmatched: 4. The CDR3 covers 16 residues. CDR3 in amino acids: CASSFVTSGGSYEQYF. CDR3 bases: TGTGCCAGCAGTTTTGTGACTAGCGGGGGATCCTACGAGCAGTACTTC.

The chain couples TRBV10-3 to TRBJ2-5, with 8 nucleotides matching TRBD2. CDR1 is ENHRY and CDR2 is SYGVKD in the germline V gene. Germline trimming cut 6 bases from V and 0 bases from J; bases unmatched to any gene: 6. The CDR3 is 15 residues long. CDR3 DNA: TGTGCCATCAGCGGGGGGGTGACTTACCAAGAGACCCAGTACTTC. The encoded protein is CAISGGVTYQETQYF.

A few counts support this clonotype. The rearrangement links TRBV20-1 to TRBJ2-3; 7 bases are shared with TRBD1. Germline CDR1 is DFQATT and CDR2 is SNEGSKA (reference sequence). CDR3 length: 16 amino acids. The J segment lost 0 bases and the V segment lost 0 bases, leaving 6 bases of the junction unmatched. The CDR3 DNA is TGCAGTGCTAGAGACACAGGGGCCCCTAGCACAGATACGCAGTATTTT. This encodes CSARDTGAPSTDTQYF.

This clonotype was seen a handful of times. This rearrangement joins TRBV28 to TRBJ1-4, with TRBD1 matching 7 bases. This CDR3 contains 13 residues. Germline-derived CDR1 and CDR2 are MDHEN and SYDVKM. The V gene end was trimmed by 6 bases and the J gene end by 5 bases; junction bases not matched to a gene: 3. In DNA form, the CDR3 reads TGTGCCAGCAGGGCGGGACAGAATGAAAAACTGTTTTTT. It codes for CASRAGQNEKLFF.

The rearrangement uses TRBV14 and TRBJ2-5, with a weak D call TRBD2 (5 bases). The J call may be in error: the DNA end matches TRBJ2-1 better. The CDR3 has 12 amino acids. Germline assignment: CDR1 SGHDN and CDR2 FVKESK. The DNA for the CDR3 is TGTGCCAGCAGCCAAGGAGGGCTACGGCAGTTCTTC. It is translated as CASSQGGLRQFF.

This clonotype was counted between two and nine times. This sequence joins TRBV7-9 and TRBJ2-7; unclear D gene. This CDR3 has 14 amino acids. The V and J ends lost 7 bases and 4 bases respectively, with 17 bases between them. CDR1 and CDR2 (germline): SEHNR, FQNEAQ (reference sequence). Here the CDR3 DNA reads TGTGCCAGCAACGAAGTGTCCCCCCTTTACGAGCAGTACTTC. This gives the protein CASNEVSPLYEQYF. The full variable domain, completed using reference TRBV7-9 and TRBJ2-7, is DTGVSQNPRHKITKRGQNVTFRCDPISEHNRLYWYRQTLGQGPEFLTYFQNEAQLEKSRLLSDRFSAERPKGSFSTLEIQRTEQGDSAMYLCASNEVSPLYEQYFGPGTRLTVT.

The chain carries TRBV12-3 or TRBV12-4 and TRBJ2-1; D possibly corresponds to TRBD1 (6 bases). The V gene lost 6 bases and the J gene lost 8 bases, with 14 bases spanning the gap. This CDR3 comprises 13 residues. DNA for the CDR3: TGTGCCAGCAGGGGGGCCTACGGTTATGAGCAGTTCTTC. Encoded protein: CASRGAYGYEQFF.

CDR3 DNA: TGTGCCAGCAGCGCAAGCGACAGGAATAATTCACCCCTCCACTTT. It specifies CASSASDRNNSPLHF. V is TRBV4-2 and J is TRBJ1-6; TRBD1 might be the D (6 bases). The germline V gene encodes CDR1 LGHNA and CDR2 YNFKEQ. This CDR3 region has 15 residues. V lost 5 bases and J 5 bases, leaving 13 bases between the germline ends.

The rearrangement joins TRBV25-1 to TRBJ2-7; possible D gene TRBD2, 6 bases. The J call is doubtful: the DNA matches TRBJ2-1 better. The CDR3 contains 15 residues. Germline V CDR1 and CDR2: MGHDK, SYGVNS. CDR3 loop: CASSEGGTGNNEQFF. The CDR3 nucleotides are TGTGCCAGCAGTGAAGGGGGGACTGGTAACAATGAGCAGTTCTTC.

The rearrangement links TRBV6-2 or TRBV6-3 to TRBJ2-3; 9 bases match TRBD2. The germline CDR1 and CDR2 sequences are MNHEY and SVGEGT. The CDR3 has 15 amino acids. V was clipped by 4 bases and J by 5 bases; unmatched bases: 7. In DNA, the CDR3 is TGTGCCAGCAGTTCCGGGACTAGCTTCCGAGATACGCAGTATTTT. The encoded protein is CASSSGTSFRDTQYF.

The chain is built from TRBV18 and TRBJ1-1, with D possibly matching TRBD1 (5 bases). The CDR3 spans 12 residues. V dropped 3 bases and J dropped 11 bases, with 13 bases sitting between them. Germline V gives CDR1 KGHSH, CDR2 LQKENI. The CDR3 DNA sequence: TGTGCCAGCTCACCCCGGGCGGGGGAGGCTTTCTTT. Translation: CASSPRAGEAFF.

The rearrangement links TRBV29-1 to TRBJ2-1; TRBD2 aligns across 7 bases. The length of the CDR3 is 13 residues. The V gene end was trimmed by 7 bases and the J gene end by 2 bases; junction bases not matched to a gene: 5. CDR1 is SQVTM, CDR2 ANQGSEA, per germline. The CDR3 nucleotides are TGCAGCGCCGGGGGGTCGACCTACAATGAGCAGTTCTTC. As protein: CSAGGSTYNEQFF.

The rearrangement links TRBV10-2 to TRBJ2-5; D assignment may be TRBD1 or TRBD2 (5 bases each). The closer fit of TRBJ2-7 to the DNA end suggests the J call may be wrong. CDR3 size: 12 residues. Germline CDR1 and CDR2: WSHSY and SAAADI. The CDR3 DNA reads TGCGCCAGCTGTGGGACCTCCTACGAGCAGTACTTC. It is translated as CASCGTSYEQYF.

The chain couples TRBV12-3 or TRBV12-4 to TRBJ2-4; 8 nucleotides match TRBD2. The length of the CDR3 is 15 residues. The ends lost 6 bases at V and 7 bases at J; junction bases unmatched: 11. The CDR3 bases are TGTGCCAGCAGCCAGACTAGCGCAATTGGGAACATTCAGTACTTC. Translation gives CASSQTSAIGNIQYF.

This clonotype came up a few times. The junction does not match germline at one end; this may be a read error. The chain combines TRBV7-2 with TRBJ1-1, with D possibly TRBD1 on 5 matching bases. The CDR3 has 15 residues. Per the germline V gene, CDR1 is SGHTA and CDR2 is FQGNSA. In DNA form, the CDR3 reads TGTGCCGGCAGCCCCACCGGCGGGGGGAACACTGAAGCTTTCTTT. Its translation: CAGSPTGGGNTEAFF.